This T cell receptor beta chain appears in the sequencing data of a study of blood T cell repertoires in COVID-19. Whole-study context: Acute and convalescent COVID-19 specimens originated in the United States, Italy and Spain.

This clone has only one observation. With V trimmed by 3 bases and J by 3 bases, 7 bases remained unmatched. The CDR3 runs 16 residues. Germline-derived CDR1 and CDR2 are MGHRA and YSYEKL. The assay was immunoSEQ multiplex PCR, and TCRdb's table has in-frame clones only and misses some. The table lists hundreds of thousands of clones, approximately 90% of them singletons. The TCR sequence derives from a woman under 30 with acute or convalescent COVID-19. The rearrangement links TRBV4-1 to TRBJ1-1; TRBD1 agrees at 10 bases. Sequencing used peripheral blood. The CDR3 reads CASSHQGGTGDTEAFF. The CDR3 DNA is TGCGCCAGCAGCCATCAGGGGGGGACAGGGGACACTGAAGCTTTCTTT.